This T cell receptor beta chain was identified in a study of human T cells and chemical hapten exposure. TCRdb called the RACE reads again in MiXCR, with one record for every CDR3 protein. Of tens of thousands of distinct CDR3 sequences in the sample, roughly 9.2% were seen once. Indicated time point: patch test 1, 2 weeks after DPC sensitization. The sample's treatment: therapeutic diphenylcyclopropenone sensitization with weekly scalp DPC. Study-wide results and limits: Versus controls, significantly more large CDR3 similarity clusters arose from expanded TCRs.

This clonotype was counted a few times. The antigen remains undetermined. The length of the CDR3 is 15 residues. The V gene lost 3 bases and the J gene lost 8 bases, with 19 bases spanning the gap. This clonotype originated in a middle-aged woman with alopecia areata. Some clones in this sample may be carry-over from other donors' samples. The chain is built from TRBV12-3 or TRBV12-4 and TRBJ1-2; no clear D gene. The sequencing used whole blood, collected in connection with sensitization to the hapten diphenylcyclopropenone (DPC). The CDR3 DNA is TGTGCCAGCAGTTTTAGCCCCGCCCCGGAGGAGGGCTACACCTTC. Its translation: CASSFSPAPEEGYTF.